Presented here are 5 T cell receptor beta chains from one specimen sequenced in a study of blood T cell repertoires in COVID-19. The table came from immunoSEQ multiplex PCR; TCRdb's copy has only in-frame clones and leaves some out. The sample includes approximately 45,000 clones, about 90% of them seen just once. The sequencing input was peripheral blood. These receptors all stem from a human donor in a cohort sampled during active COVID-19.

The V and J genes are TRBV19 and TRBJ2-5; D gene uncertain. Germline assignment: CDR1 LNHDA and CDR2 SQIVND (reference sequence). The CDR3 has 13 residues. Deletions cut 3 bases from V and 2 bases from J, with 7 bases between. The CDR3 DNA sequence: TGTGCCAGTAGTATGGTTCTACAAGAGACCCAGTACTTC. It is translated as CASSMVLQETQYF.

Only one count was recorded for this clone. The CDR3 is CASSPGREGNRNIQYF. CDR3 nucleotide sequence: TGTGCCAGTAGCCCGGGACGGGAGGGAAACAGAAACATTCAGTACTTC. This chain joins TRBV19 and TRBJ2-4; 8 nucleotides line up with TRBD2. The V gene end was trimmed by 6 bases and the J gene end by 6 bases; junction bases not matched to a gene: 13. The CDR3 runs 16 residues. From germline, CDR1 is LNHDA and CDR2 SQIVND (reference sequence).

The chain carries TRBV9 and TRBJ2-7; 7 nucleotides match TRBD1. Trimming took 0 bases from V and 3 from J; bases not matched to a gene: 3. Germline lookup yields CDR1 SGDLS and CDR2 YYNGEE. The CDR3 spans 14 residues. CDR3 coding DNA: TGTGCCAGCAGCGTAGGACAGGGTGTCTACGAGCAGTACTTC. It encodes CASSVGQGVYEQYF.

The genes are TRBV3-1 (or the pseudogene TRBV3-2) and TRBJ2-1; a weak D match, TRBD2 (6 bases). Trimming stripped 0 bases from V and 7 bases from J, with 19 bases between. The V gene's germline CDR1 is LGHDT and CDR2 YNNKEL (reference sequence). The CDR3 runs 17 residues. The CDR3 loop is CASSQDLYRPGVNEQFF. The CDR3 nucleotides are TGTGCCAGCAGCCAAGATCTTTACAGGCCGGGGGTGAATGAGCAGTTCTTC.

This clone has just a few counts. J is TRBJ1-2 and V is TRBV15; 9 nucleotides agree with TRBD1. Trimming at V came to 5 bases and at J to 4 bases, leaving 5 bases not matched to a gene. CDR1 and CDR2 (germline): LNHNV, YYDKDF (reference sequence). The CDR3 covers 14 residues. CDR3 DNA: TGTGCCACCAGCGGAAGACAGGGGGGCTATGGCTACACCTTC. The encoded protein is CATSGRQGGYGYTF. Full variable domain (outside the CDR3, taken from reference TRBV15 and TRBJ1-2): DAMVIQNPRYQVTQFGKPVTLSCSQTLNHNVMYWYQQKSSQAPKLLFHYYDKDFNNEADTPDNFQSRRPNTSFCFLDIRSPGLGDTAMYLCATSGRQGGYGYTFGSGTRLTVV.